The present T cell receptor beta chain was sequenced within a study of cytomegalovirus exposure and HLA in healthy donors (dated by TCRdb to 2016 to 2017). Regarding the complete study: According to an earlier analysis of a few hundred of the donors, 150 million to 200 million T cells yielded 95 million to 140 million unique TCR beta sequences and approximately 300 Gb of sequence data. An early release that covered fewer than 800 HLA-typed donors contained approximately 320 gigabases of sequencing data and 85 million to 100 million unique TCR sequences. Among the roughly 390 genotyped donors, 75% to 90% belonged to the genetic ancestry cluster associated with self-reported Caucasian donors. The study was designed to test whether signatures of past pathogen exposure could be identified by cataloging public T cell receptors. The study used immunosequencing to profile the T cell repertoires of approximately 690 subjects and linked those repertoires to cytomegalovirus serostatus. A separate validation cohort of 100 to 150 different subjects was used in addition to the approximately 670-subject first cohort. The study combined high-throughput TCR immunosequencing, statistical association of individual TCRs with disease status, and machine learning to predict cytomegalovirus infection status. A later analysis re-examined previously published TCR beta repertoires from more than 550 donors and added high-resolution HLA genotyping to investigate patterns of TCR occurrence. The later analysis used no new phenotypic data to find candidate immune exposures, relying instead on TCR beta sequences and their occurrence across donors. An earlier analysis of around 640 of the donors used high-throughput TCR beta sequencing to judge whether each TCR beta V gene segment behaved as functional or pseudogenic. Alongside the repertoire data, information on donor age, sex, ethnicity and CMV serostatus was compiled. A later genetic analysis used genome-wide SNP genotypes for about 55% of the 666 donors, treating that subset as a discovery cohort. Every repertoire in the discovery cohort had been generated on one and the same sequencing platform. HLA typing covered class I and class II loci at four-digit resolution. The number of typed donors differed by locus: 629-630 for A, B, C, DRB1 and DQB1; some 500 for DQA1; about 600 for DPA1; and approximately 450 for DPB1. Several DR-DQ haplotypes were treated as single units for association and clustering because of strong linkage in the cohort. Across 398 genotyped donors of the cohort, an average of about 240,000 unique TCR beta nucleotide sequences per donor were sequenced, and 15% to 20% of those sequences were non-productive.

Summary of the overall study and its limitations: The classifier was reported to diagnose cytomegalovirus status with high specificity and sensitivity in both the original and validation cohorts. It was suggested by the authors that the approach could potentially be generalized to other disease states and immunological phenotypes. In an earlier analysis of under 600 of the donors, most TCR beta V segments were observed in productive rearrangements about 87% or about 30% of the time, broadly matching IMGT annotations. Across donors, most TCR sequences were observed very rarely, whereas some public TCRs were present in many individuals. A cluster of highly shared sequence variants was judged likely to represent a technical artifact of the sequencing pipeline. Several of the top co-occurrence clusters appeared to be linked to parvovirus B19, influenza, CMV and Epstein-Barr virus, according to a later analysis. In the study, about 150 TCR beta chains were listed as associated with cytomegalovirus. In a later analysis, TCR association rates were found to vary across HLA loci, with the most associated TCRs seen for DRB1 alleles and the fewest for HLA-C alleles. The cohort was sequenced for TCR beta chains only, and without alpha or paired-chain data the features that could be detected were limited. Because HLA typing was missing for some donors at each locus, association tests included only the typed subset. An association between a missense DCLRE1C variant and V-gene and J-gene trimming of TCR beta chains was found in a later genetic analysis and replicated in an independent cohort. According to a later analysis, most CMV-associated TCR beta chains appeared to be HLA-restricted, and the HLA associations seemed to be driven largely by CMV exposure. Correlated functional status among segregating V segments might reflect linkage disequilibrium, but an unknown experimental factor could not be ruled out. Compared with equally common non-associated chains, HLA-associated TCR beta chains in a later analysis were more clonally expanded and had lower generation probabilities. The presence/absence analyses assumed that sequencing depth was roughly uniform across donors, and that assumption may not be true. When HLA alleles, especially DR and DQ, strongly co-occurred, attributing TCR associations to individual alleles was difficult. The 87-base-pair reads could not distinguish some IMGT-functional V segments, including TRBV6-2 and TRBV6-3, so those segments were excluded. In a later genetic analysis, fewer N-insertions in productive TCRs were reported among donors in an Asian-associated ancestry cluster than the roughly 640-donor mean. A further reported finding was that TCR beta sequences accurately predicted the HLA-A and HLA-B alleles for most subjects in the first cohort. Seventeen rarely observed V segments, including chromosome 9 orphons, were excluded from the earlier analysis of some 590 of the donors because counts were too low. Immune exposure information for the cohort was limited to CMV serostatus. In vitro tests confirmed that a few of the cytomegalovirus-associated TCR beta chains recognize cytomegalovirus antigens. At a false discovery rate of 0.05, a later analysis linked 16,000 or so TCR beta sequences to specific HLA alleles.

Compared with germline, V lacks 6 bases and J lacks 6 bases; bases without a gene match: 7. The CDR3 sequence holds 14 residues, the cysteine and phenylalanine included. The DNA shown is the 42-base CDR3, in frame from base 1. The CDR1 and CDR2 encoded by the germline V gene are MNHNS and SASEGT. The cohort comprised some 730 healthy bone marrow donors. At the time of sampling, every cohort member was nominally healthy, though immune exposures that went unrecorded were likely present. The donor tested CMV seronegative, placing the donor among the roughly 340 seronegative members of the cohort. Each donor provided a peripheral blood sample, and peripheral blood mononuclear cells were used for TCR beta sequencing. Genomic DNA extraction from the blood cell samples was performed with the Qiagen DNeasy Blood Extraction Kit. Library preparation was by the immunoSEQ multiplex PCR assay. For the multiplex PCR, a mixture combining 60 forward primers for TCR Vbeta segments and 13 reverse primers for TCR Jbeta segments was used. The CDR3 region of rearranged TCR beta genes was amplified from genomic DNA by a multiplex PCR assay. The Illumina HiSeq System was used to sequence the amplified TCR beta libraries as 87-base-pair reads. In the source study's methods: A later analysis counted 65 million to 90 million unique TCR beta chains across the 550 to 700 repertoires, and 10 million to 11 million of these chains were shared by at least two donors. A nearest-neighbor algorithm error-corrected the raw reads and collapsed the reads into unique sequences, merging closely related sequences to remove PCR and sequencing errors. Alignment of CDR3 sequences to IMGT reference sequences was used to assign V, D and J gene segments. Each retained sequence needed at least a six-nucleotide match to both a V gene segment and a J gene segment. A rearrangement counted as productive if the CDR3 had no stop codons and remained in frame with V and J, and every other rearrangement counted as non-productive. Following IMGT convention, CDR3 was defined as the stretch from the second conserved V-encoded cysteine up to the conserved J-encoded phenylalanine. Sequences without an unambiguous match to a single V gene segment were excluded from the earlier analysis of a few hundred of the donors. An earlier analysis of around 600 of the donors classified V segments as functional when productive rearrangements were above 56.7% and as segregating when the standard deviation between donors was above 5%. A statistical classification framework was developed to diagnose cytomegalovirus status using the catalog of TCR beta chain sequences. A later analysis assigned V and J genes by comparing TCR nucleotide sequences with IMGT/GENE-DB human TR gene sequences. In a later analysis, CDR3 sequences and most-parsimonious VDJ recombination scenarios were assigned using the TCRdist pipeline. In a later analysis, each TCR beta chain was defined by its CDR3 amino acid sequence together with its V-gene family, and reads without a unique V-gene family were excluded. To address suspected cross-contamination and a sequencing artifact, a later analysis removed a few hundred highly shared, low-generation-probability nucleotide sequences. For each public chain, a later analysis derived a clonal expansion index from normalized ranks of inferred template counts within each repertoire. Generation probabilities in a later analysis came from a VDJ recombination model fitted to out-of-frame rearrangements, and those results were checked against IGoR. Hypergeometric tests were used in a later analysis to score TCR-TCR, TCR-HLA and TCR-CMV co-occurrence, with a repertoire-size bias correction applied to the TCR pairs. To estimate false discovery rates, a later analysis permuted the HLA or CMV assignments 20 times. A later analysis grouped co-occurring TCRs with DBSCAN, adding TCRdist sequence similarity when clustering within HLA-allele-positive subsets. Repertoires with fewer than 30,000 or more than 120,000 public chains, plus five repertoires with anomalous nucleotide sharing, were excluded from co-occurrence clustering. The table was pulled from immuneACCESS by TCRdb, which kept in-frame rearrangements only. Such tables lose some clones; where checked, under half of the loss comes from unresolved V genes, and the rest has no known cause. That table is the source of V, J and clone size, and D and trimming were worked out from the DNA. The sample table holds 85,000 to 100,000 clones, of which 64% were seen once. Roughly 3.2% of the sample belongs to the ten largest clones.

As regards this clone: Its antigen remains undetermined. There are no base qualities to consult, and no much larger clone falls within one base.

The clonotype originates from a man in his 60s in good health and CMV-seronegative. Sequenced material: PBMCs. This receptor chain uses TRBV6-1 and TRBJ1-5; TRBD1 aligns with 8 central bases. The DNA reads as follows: TGTGCCAGCAGCTCGACAGGGGTGTTTCAGCCCCAGCATTTT. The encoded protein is CASSSTGVFQPQHF.